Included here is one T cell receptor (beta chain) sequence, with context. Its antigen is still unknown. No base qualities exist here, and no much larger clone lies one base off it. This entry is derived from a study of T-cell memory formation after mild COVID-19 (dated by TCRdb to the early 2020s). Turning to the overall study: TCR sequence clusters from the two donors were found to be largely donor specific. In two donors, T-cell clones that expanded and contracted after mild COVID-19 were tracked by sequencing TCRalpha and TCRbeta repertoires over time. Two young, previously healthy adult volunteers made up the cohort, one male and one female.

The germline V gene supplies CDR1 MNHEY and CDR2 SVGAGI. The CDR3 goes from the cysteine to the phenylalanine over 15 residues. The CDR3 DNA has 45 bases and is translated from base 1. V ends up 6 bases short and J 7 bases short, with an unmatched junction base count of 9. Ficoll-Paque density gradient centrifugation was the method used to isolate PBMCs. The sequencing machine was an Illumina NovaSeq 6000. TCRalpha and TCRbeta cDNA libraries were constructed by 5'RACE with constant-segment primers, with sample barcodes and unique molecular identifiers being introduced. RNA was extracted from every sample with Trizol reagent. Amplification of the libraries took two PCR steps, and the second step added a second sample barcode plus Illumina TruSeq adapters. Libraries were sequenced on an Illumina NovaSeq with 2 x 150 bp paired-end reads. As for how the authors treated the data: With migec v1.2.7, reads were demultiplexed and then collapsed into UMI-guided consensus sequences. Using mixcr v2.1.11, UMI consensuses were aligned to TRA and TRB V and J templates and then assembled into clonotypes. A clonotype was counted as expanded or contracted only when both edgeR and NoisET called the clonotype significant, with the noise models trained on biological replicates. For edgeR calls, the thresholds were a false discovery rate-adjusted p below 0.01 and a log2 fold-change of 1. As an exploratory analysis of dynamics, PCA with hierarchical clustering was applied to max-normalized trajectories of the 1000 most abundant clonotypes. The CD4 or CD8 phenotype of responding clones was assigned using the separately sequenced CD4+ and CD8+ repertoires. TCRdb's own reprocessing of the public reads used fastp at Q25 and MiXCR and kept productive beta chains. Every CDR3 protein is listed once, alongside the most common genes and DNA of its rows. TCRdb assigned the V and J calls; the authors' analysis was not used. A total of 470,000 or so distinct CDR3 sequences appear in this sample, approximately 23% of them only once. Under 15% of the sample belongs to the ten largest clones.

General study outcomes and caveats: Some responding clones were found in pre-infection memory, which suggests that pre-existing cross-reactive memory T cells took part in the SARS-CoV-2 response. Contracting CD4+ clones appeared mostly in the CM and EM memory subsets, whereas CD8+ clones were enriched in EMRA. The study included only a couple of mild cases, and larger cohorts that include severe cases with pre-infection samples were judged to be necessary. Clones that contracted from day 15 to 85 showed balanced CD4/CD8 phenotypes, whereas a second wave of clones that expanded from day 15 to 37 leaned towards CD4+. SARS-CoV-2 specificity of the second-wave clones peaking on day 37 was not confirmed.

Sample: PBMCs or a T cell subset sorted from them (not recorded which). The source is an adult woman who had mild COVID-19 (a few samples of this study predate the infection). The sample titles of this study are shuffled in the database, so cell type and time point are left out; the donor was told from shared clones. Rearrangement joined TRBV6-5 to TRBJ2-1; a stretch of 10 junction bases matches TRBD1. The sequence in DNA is TGTGCCAGCAGGGATACGGGACAGGGGTGGAATGAGCAGTTCTTC. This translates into CASRDTGQGWNEQFF.